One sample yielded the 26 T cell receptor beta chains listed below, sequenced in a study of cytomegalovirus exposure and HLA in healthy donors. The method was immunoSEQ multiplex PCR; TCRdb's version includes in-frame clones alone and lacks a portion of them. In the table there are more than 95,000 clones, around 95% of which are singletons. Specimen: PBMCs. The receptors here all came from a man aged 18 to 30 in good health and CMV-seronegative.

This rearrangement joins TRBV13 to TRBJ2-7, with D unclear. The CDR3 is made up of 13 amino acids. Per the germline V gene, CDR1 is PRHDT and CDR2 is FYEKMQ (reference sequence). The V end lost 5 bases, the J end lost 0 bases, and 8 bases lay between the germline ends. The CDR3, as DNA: TGTGCCAGCAGCCCTAAGAACTCCTACGAGCAGTACTTC. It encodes CASSPKNSYEQYF. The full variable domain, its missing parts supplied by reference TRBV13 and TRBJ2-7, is AAGVIQSPRHLIKEKRETATLKCYPIPRHDTVYWYQQGPGQDPQFLISFYEKMQSDKGSIPDRFSAQQFSDYHSELNMSSLELGDSALYFCASSPKNSYEQYFGPGTRLTVT.

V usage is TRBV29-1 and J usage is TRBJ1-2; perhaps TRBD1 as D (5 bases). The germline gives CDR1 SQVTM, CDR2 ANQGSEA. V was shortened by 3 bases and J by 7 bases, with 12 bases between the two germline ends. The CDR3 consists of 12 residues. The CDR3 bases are TGCAGCGTTGAGGGGCCAGACCTTGGCTACACCTTC. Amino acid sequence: CSVEGPDLGYTF. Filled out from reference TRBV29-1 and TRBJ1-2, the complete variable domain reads SAVISQKPSRDICQRGTSLTIQCQVDSQVTMMFWYRQQPGQSLTLIATANQGSEATYESGFVIDKFPISRPNLTFSTLTVSNMSPEDSSIYLCSVEGPDLGYTFGSGTRLTVV.

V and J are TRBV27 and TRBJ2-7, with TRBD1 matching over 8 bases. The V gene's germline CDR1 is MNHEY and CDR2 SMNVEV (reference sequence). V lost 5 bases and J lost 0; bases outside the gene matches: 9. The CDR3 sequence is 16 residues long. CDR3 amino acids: CASSPTGVLYSYEQYF. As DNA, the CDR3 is TGTGCCAGCAGTCCGACAGGGGTGCTGTACTCCTACGAGCAGTACTTC.

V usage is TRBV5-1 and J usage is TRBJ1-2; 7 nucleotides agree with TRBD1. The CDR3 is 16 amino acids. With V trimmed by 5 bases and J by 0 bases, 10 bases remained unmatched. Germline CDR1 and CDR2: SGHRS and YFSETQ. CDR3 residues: CASRRTGALANYGYTF. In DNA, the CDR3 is TGCGCCAGCAGAAGGACAGGTGCCTTAGCTAACTATGGCTACACCTTC.

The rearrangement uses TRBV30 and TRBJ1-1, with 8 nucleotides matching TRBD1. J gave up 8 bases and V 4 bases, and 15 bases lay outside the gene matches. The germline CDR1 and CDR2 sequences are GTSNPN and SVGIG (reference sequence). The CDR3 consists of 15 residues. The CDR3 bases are TGTGCCTGGACTTTCTCTCCCGGGACAGGCGCCGAAGCTTTCTTT. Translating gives CAWTFSPGTGAEAFF.

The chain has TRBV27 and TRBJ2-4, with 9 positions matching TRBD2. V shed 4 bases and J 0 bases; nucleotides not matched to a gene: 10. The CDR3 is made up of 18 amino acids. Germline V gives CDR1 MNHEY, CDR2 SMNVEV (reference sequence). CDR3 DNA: TGTGCCAGCAGTTCTCGAGCGGGAGGCCTTTTAGCCAAAAACATTCAGTACTTC. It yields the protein CASSSRAGGLLAKNIQYF.

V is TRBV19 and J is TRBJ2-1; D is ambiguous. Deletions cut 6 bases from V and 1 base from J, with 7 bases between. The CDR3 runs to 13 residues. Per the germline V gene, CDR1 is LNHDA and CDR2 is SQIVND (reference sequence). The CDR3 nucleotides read TGTGCCAGTAGACCTAGGTCCTACAATGAGCAGTTCTTC. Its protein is CASRPRSYNEQFF.

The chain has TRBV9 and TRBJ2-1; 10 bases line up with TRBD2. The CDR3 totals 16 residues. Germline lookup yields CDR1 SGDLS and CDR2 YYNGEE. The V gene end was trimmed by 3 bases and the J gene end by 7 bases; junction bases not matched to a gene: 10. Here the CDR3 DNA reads TGTGCCAGCAGCGCGGGAAGCGGGAGGGAGGGGAATGAGCAGTTCTTC. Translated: CASSAGSGREGNEQFF. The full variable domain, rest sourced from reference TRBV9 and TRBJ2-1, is DSGVTQTPKHLITATGQRVTLRCSPRSGDLSVYWYQQSLDQGLQFLIQYYNGEERAKGNILERFSAQQFPDLHSELNLSSLELGDSALYFCASSAGSGREGNEQFFGPGTRLTVL.

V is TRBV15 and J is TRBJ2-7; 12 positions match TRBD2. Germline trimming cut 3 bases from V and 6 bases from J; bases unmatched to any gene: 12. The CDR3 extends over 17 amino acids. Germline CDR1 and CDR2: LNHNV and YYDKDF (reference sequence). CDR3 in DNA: TGTGCCACCAGCAGCCTCCGGGGGGCTAGCGGGAGGGTCGAGCAGTACTTC. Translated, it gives CATSSLRGASGRVEQYF. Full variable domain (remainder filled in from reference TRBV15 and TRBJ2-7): DAMVIQNPRYQVTQFGKPVTLSCSQTLNHNVMYWYQQKSSQAPKLLFHYYDKDFNNEADTPDNFQSRRPNTSFCFLDIRSPGLGDTAMYLCATSSLRGASGRVEQYFGPGTRLTVT.

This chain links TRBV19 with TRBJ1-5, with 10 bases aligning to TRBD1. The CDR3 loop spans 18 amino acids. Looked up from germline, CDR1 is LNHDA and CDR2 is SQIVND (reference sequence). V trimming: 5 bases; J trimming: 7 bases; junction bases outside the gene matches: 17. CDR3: CASSFRPTRDRGGQPQHF. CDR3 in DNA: TGTGCCAGTAGTTTCCGCCCAACCCGGGACAGGGGCGGACAGCCCCAGCATTTT. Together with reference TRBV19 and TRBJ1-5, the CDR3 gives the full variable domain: DGGITQSPKYLFRKEGQNVTLSCEQNLNHDAMYWYRQDPGQGLRLIYYSQIVNDFQKGDIAEGYSVSREKKESFPLTVTSAQKNPTAFYLCASSFRPTRDRGGQPQHFGDGTRLSIL.

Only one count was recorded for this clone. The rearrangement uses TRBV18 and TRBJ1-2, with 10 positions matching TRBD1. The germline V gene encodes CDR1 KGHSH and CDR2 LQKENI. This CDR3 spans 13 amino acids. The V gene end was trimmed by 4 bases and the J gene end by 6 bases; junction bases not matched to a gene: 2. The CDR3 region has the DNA TGTGCCAGCTCACGGACAGGGGGGAATGGCTACACCTTC. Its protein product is CASSRTGGNGYTF.

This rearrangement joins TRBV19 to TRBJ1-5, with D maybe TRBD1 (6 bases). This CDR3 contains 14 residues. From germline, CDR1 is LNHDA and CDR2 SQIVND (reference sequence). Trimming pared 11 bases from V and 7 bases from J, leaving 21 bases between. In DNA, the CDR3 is TGTGCCGGACGCCCTAGGGCAGGGGAGCAGCCCCAGCATTTT. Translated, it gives CAGRPRAGEQPQHF.

For the CDR3, the DNA is TGTGCCAGCAGCGCGACTAGCGGGCCGTACAATGAGCAGTTCTTC. As protein: CASSATSGPYNEQFF. The V gene is TRBV9, the J gene TRBJ2-1; 10 nucleotides agree with TRBD2. This CDR3 region has 15 residues. Germline assignment: CDR1 SGDLS and CDR2 YYNGEE. V shed 3 bases, J shed 4 bases, and the junction held 4 bases outside the gene matches.

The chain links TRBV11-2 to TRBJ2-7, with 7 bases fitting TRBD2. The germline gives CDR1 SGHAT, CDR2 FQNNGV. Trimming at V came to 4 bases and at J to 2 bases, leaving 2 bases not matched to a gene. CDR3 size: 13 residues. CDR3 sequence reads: CASSSGTTYEQYF. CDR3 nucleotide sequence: TGTGCCAGCAGCTCCGGGACTACCTACGAGCAGTACTTC.

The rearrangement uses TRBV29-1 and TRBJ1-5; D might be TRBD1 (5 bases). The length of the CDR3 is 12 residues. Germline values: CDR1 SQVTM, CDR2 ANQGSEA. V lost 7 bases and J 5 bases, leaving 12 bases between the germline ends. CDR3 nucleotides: TGCAGCGCTGGGGACTGGGATCAGCCCCAGCATTTT. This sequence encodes CSAGDWDQPQHF.

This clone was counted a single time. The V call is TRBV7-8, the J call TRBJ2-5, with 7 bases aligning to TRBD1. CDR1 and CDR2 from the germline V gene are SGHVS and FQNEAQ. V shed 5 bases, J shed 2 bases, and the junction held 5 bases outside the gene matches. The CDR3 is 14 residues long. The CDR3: CASSRDSIQETQYF. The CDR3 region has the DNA TGTGCCAGCAGCCGGGACAGTATACAAGAGACCCAGTACTTC. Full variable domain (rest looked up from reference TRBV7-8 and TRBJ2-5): GAGVSQSPRYKVAKRGQDVALRCDPISGHVSLFWYQQALGQGPEFLTYFQNEAQLDKSGLPSDRFFAERPEGSVSTLKIQRTQQEDSAVYLCASSRDSIQETQYFGPGTRLLVL.

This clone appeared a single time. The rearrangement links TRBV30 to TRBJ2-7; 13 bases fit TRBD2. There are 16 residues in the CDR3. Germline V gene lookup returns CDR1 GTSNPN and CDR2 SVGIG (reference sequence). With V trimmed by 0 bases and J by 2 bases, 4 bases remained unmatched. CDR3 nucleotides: TGTGCCTGGAGTGTAGGACTAGCGGGAGCCCCCTACGAGCAGTACTTC. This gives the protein CAWSVGLAGAPYEQYF.

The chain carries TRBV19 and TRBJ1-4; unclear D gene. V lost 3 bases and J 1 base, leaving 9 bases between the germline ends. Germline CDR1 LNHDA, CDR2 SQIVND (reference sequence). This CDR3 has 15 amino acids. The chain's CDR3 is CASSMPGRTNEKLFF. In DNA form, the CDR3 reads TGTGCCAGTAGTATGCCCGGTCGAACTAATGAAAAACTGTTTTTT.

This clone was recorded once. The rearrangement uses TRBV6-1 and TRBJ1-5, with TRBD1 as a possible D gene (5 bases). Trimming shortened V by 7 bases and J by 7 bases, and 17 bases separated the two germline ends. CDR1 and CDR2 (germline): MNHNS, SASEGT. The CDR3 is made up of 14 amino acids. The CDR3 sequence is CASTGLGVRQPQHF. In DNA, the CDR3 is TGTGCCAGCACCGGTCTAGGGGTACGGCAGCCCCAGCATTTT.

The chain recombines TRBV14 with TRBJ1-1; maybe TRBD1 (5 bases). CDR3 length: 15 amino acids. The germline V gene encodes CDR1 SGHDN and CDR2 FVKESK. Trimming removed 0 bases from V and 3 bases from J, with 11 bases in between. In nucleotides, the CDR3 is TGTGCCAGCAGCCAAGAGGCAGGGATGTACACTGAAGCTTTCTTT. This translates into CASSQEAGMYTEAFF.

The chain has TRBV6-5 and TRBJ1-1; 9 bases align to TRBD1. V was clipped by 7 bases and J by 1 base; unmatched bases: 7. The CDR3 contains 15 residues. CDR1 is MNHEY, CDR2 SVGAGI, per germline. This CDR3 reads CASTRDRAKNTEAFF. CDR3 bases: TGTGCCAGCACTCGGGACAGGGCGAAGAACACTGAAGCTTTCTTT.

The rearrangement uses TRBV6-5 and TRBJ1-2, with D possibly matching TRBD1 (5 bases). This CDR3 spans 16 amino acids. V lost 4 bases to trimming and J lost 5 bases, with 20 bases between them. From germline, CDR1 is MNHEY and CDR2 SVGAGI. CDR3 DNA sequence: TGTGCCAGCAGTTCCCGAGCGGGGGGAGGGGTTTATGGCTACACCTTC. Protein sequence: CASSSRAGGGVYGYTF.

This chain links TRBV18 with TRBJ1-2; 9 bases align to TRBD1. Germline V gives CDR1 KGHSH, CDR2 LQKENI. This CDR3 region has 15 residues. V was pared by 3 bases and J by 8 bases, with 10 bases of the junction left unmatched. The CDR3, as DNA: TGTGCCAGCTCACCGATGACAGGGGGAATGGAAGGCTACACCTTC. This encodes CASSPMTGGMEGYTF.

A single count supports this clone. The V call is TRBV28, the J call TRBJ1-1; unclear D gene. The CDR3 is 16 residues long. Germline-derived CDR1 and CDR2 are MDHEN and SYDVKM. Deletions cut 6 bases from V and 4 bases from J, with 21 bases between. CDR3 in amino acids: CASRKGLFYGGTEAFF. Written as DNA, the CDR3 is TGTGCCAGCAGAAAGGGTCTGTTTTATGGAGGCACTGAAGCTTTCTTT.

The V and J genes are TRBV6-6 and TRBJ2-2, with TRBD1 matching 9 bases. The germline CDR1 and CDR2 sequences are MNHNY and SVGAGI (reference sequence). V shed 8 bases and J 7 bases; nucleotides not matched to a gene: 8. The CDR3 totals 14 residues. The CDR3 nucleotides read TGTGCCAGCGGGGTTACAGGGGGCATCGGGGAGCTGTTTTTT. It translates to CASGVTGGIGELFF.

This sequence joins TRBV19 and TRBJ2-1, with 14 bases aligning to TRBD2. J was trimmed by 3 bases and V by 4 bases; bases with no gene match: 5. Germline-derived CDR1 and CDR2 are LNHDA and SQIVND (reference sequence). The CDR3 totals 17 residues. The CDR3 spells CASSTGTSGSFYNEQFF. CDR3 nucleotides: TGTGCCAGTAGTACGGGGACTAGCGGGAGTTTCTACAATGAGCAGTTCTTC.